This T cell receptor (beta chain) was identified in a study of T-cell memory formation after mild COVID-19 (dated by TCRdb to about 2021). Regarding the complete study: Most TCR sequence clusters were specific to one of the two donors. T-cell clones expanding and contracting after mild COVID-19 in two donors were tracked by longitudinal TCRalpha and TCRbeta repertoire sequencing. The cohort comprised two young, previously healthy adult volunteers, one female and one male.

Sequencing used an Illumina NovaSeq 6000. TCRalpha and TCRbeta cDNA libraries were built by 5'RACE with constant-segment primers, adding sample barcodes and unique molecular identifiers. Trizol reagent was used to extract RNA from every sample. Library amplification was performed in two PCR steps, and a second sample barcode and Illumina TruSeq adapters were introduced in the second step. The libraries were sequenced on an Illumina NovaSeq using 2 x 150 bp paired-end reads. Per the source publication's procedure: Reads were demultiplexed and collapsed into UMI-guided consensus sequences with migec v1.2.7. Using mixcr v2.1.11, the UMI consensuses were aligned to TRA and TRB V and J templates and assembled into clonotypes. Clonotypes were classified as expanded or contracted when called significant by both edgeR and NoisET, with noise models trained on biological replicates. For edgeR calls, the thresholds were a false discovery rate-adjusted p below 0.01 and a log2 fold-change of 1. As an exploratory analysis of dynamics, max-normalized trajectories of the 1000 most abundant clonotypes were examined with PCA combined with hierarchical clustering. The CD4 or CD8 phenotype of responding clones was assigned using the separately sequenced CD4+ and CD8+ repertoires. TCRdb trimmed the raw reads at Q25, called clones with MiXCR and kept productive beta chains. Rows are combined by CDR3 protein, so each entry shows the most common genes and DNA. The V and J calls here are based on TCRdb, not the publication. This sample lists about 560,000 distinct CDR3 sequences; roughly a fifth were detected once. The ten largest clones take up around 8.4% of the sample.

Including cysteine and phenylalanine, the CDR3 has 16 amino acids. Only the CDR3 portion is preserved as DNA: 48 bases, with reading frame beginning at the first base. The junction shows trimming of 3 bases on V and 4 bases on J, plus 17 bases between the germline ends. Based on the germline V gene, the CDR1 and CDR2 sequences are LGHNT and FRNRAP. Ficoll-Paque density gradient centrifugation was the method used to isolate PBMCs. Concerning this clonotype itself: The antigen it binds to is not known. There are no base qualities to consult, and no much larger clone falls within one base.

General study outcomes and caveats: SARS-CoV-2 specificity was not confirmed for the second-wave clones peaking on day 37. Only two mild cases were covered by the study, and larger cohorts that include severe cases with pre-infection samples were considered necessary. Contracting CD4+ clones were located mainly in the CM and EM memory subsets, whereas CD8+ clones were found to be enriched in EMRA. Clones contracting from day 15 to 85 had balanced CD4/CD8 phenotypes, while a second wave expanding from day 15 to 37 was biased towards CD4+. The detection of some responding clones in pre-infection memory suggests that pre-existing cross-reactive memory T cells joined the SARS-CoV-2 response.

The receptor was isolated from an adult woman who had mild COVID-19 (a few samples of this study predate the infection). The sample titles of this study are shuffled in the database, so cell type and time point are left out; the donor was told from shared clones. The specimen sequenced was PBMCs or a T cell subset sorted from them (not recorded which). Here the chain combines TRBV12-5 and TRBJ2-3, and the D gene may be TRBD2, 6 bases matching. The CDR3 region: CASGFLMGVAADTQYF. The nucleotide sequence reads TGTGCTAGTGGTTTTTTGATGGGGGTAGCGGCAGATACGCAGTATTTT. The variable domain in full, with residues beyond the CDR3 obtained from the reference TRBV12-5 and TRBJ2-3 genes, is DARVTQTPRHKVTEMGQEVTMRCQPILGHNTVFWYRQTMMQGLELLAYFRNRAPLDDSGMPKDRFSAEMPDATLATLKIQPSEPRDSAVYFCASGFLMGVAADTQYFGPGTRLTVL.